The entry below describes one T cell receptor beta chain. As yet, its antigen is unknown. The data were produced by immunoSEQ multiplex PCR, yet TCRdb's version contains in-frame clones alone and is incomplete. Counted here are 45,000 to 65,000 clones, almost 90% occurring once; the ten biggest clones make up over 6%. The record originates from a study of OX40 agonist ivuxolimab in advanced cancers. Study-wide context: Antecedent anti-PD-1, anti-PD-L1 or anti-CTLA-4 therapy was permissible, with 35% to 40% having received some.

CDR1 is MNHEY, CDR2 SVGAGI, per germline. The CDR3 spans 15 residues. The V and J ends lost 2 bases and 7 bases respectively, with 15 bases between them. Study-wide results and caveats: The antigens recognized by the expanded peripheral T cells, that is their antigen specificity, were not determined. CD4+ and CD8+ T cells in blood underwent clonal expansion by week 6 at 0.1 to 3.0 mg/kg.

The clonotype comes from an adult with an advanced solid tumor such as melanoma, head and neck, liver or kidney cancer. The chain combines TRBV6-5 with TRBJ1-5; possibly TRBD1 for D (6 bases). Sequencing used CD4+ or CD8+ T cells sorted from blood, obtained in a trial of the OX40 agonist ivuxolimab. This CDR3 reads CASSYAPGALQPQHF. The CDR3 DNA is TGTGCCAGCAGTTACGCCCCGGGGGCCCTCCAGCCCCAGCATTTT.